Listed below are T cell receptor beta chains from one sample, sequenced in a study of T cells in Graves' hyperthyroidism and ophthalmopathy. Via MiXCR, TCRdb re-called the multiplex PCR reads, giving one row per CDR3 protein. The repertoire holds 550,000 to 600,000 distinct CDR3 sequences, 46% seen once, with roughly 19% in the top ten. The specimen sequenced was peripheral blood or thyroid tissue (not recorded which). The receptors derive from an adult woman with Graves' disease, either hyperthyroidism or ophthalmopathy (not recorded which). CDR3s include the opening cysteine and the closing phenylalanine or tryptophan. The D gene is left open where the match is weak. Only some rows state a clone size, as once, few, many or a class for expanded clones.

D gene,CDR3 length,V gene,J gene,clone size,CDR3 protein,CDR3 DNA
NA,13,TRBV20-1,TRBJ2-7,NA,CSAHWDEDYEQYF,TGCAGTGCCCACTGGGACGAGGACTACGAGCAGTACTTC
NA,15,TRBV7-3,TRBJ2-2,many,CASSPRGMDTGELFF,TGTGCCAGCAGCCCTAGGGGTATGGACACCGGGGAGCTGTTTTTT
NA,14,TRBV10-3,TRBJ2-5,NA,CASSFGQGGETQYF,TGTGCCAGCAGTTTTGGGCAGGGCGGCGAGACCCAGTACTTC
NA,13,TRBV5-1,TRBJ1-2,NA,CASSLTVGTGYTF,TGCGCCAGCAGCTTGACAGTGGGTACAGGCTACACCTTC
NA,15,TRBV11-2,TRBJ2-7,many,CASSAQPGKDHEQYF,TGTGCCAGCAGCGCCCAGCCGGGAAAAGACCACGAGCAGTACTTC
TRBD1,15,TRBV7-9,TRBJ2-6,many,CASSQGHSGANVLTF,TGTGCCAGTTCACAGGGGCACTCTGGGGCCAACGTCCTGACTTTC
NA,13,TRBV2,TRBJ2-5,many,CASSLLSQETQYF,TGTGCCAGCAGTCTGTTATCCCAAGAGACCCAGTACTTC
NA,16,TRBV10-2,TRBJ1-5,NA,CASSRWTQGSNQPQHF,TGCGCCAGCAGTCGATGGACCCAGGGAAGCAATCAGCCCCAGCATTTT
TRBD1,14,TRBV20-1,TRBJ2-2,many,CSAMTGGGTGELFF,TGCAGTGCTATGACAGGGGGCGGGACCGGGGAGCTGTTTTTT
TRBD1,15,TRBV12-3/TRBV12-4,TRBJ1-1,NA,CASSLMGTANTEAFF,TGTGCCAGCAGTTTAATGGGGACAGCGAACACTGAAGCTTTCTTT
NA,16,TRBV5-8,TRBJ1-1,many,CASSPWGASENTEAFF,TGTGCCAGCAGCCCCTGGGGGGCGAGTGAGAACACTGAAGCTTTCTTT
NA,13,TRBV19,TRBJ1-1,NA,CASSSLGAGEAFF,TGTGCCAGTAGTTCCCTCGGGGCGGGTGAAGCTTTCTTT
NA,15,TRBV28,TRBJ1-5,NA,CASRSGLESNQPQHF,TGTGCCAGCAGGTCAGGGTTAGAAAGCAATCAGCCCCAGCATTTT
NA,16,TRBV6-4,TRBJ2-2,many,CASSSTWGPNTGELFF,TGTGCCAGCAGCTCCACCTGGGGCCCCAACACCGGGGAGCTGTTTTTT
TRBD1,13,TRBV29-1,TRBJ1-5,many,CSVGDSPNQPQHF,TGCAGCGTGGGGGACAGCCCCAATCAGCCCCAGCATTTT
NA,12,TRBV20-1,TRBJ2-5,many,CSAWPLGQTQYF,TGCAGTGCCTGGCCGTTGGGCCAGACCCAGTACTTC
TRBD2,16,TRBV4-2,TRBJ2-7,many,CASSQGESGTAYEQYF,TGTGCCAGCAGCCAAGGGGAGAGCGGGACGGCCTACGAGCAGTACTTC
NA,14,TRBV2,TRBJ1-1,NA,CASTDPYRNTEAFF,TGTGCCAGCACCGACCCCTACAGAAACACTGAAGCTTTCTTT
TRBD1,13,TRBV20-1,TRBJ1-2,NA,CSAVGQGHYGYTF,TGCAGTGCCGTGGGACAGGGCCACTATGGCTACACCTTC
NA,8,TRBV19,TRBJ2-6,NA,CASKALTF,TGTGCCAGTAAGGCCCTGACTTTC
TRBD1,18,TRBV25-1,TRBJ2-5,NA,CASSTRTGKDGNEETQYF,TGTGCCAGCAGTACACGGACAGGGAAGGATGGAAATGAAGAGACCCAGTACTTC
NA,15,TRBV20-1,TRBJ2-7,many,CSARDLGGNGYEQYF,TGCAGTGCTAGAGATCTTGGAGGGAATGGTTACGAGCAGTACTTC
NA,12,TRBV2,TRBJ2-6,NA,CASSSVAHVLTF,TGTGCCAGCAGTTCTGTGGCCCACGTCCTGACTTTC
NA,15,TRBV10-3,TRBJ1-5,NA,CAISERGTGSKPQHF,TGTGCCATCAGTGAACGTGGTACTGGTAGCAAGCCCCAGCATTTT
NA,16,TRBV7-2,TRBJ2-5,NA,CASSQGVAVIQETQYF,TGTGCCAGCAGCCAAGGAGTAGCGGTGATTCAAGAGACCCAGTACTTC
NA,13,TRBV20-1,TRBJ2-5,NA,CSAHRDYQETQYF,TGCAGTGCTCACCGGGACTACCAAGAGACCCAGTACTTC
TRBD2,14,TRBV7-9,TRBJ2-1,few,CASSPWTSGSPQFF,TGTGCCAGCAGCCCTTGGACTAGCGGGAGTCCGCAGTTCTTC
NA,14,TRBV12-3/TRBV12-4,TRBJ1-6,NA,CASSQGALNSPLHF,TGTGCCAGCAGCCAGGGAGCATTGAATTCACCCCTCCACTTT
TRBD2,17,TRBV7-3,TRBJ2-2,NA,CASSFPVAGGGTGELFF,TGTGCCAGCAGCTTCCCTGTAGCGGGAGGGGGGACCGGGGAGCTGTTTTTT
NA,14,TRBV7-9,TRBJ2-7,NA,CASSLATQSYEQYF,TGTGCCAGCAGCTTAGCCACGCAGAGCTACGAGCAGTACTTC